This T cell receptor (beta chain) was obtained from a study of blood T cell repertoires in COVID-19. As for the study in general: The samples span acute and convalescent COVID-19 from the United States, Italy and Spain. T cells, B-cell-depleted T cells, or PBMCs provided the cDNA or gDNA that served as material.

Authors' processing steps: Amplification of reference gene primers was used by the study to estimate nucleated cell counts. The data were produced by immunoSEQ multiplex PCR, yet TCRdb's version contains in-frame clones alone and is incomplete. V and J calls and clone size follow that table, whereas D and trimming were derived from the DNA. The table lists some 100,000 clones, 75% to 85% of them singletons. The CDR3 consists of 15 residues. Germline values: CDR1 MNHEY, CDR2 SVGAGI. Trimming removed 6 bases at V and 4 bases at J, with 18 bases between. The sequence derives from a human donor in a cohort sampled during active COVID-19. V gene TRBV6-5 combines with J gene TRBJ1-2; a possible D gene is TRBD1 (5 bases). Sequenced material: peripheral blood. For the CDR3, the DNA is TGTGCCAGCAGCTTTTCGGCGGGGCAAAGCTATGGCTACACCTTC. Residues: CASSFSAGQSYGYTF.